This T cell receptor (beta chain) emerged from a study of T-cell reconstitution after alpha-beta-depleted transplantation in children (TCRdb year 2016). Context from the whole study: T-cell immune reconstitution after TCRalphabeta/CD19-depleted allogeneic hematopoietic cell transplantation in children was quantitatively tracked in the study by means of TCR repertoire profiling.

The germline V gene (reference sequence) gives CDR1 as DFQATT and CDR2 as SNEGSKA. Inclusive of the bounding cysteine and phenylalanine, the CDR3 is 14 residues long. The read is trimmed to its CDR3 DNA, 42 bases read in frame from base 1. Trimming takes 4 bases from V and 2 bases from J, and the germline ends sit 14 bases apart. Sample treatment or condition, as interpreted from the label and publication: allogeneic hematopoietic cell transplantation with graft depleted of TCRalphabeta T cells and CD19 B cells. Transplant recipients were children who received TCRalphabeta/CD19-depleted allogeneic hematopoietic cell grafts. Library construction relied on PCR. For sequencing, an Illumina HiSeq 2500 was employed. TCR libraries were prepared with molecular barcoding, using unique molecular identifiers to normalize TCRbeta repertoire quantification. Starting from the raw public reads, TCRdb applied fastp trimming at Q25, assembled clones with MiXCR and retained in-frame beta chains. Each CDR3 protein gets just one entry, which takes the most common genes and DNA from the rows behind it. A total of around 670,000 distinct CDR3 sequences appear in this sample, around 12% of them only once. About 0.77% of the sample comes from the top ten.

This clonotype was recorded many times. The antigen it binds to is not known. No base qualities exist here, and no much larger clone lies one base off it. Beyond this particular receptor, the publication reports: In some patients, the high TCRbeta diversity seen at day 60 was put down to recipient T cells and intrathymic progenitors that had survived conditioning. Over the following months the frequencies of hyperexpanded clones went down, and after one year T-cell counts and TCRbeta diversity were mostly credited to newly produced T cells. About two months after transplant, the apparently early recovery of alphabetaT-cell counts reportedly depended on just several hundred clones that had expanded rapidly and came from non-depleted graft cells.

This sequence was found in a girl between 2 and 10 years old with congenital amegakaryocytic thrombocytopenia, due to receive a stem cell transplant. The chain employs TRBV20-1 and TRBJ1-1, with a tentative D gene TRBD1 over 6 matching bases. The sample was PBMCs, taken before TCRalphabeta/CD19-depleted stem cell transplant. The CDR3 protein is CSAKQGGRNTEAFF. The DNA sequence is TGCAGTGCTAAACAGGGAGGAAGAAACACTGAAGCTTTCTTT.